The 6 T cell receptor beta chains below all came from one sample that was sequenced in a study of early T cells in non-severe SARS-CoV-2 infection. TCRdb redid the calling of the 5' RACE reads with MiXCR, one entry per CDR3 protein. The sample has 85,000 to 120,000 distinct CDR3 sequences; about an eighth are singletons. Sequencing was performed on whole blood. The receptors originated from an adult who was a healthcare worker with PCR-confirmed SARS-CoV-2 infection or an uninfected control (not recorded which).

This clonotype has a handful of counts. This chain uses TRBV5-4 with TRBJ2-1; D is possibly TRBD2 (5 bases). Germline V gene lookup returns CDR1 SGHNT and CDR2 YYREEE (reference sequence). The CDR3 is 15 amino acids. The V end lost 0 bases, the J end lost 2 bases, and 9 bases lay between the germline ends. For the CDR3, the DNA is TGTGCCAGCAGCTTGGGATCTAGCCCCTACAATGAGCAGTTCTTC. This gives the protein CASSLGSSPYNEQFF. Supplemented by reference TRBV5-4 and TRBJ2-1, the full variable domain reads ETGVTQSPTHLIKTRGQQVTLRCSSQSGHNTVSWYQQALGQGPQFIFQYYREEENGRGNFPPRFSGLQFPNYSSELNVNALELDDSALYLCASSLGSSPYNEQFFGPGTRLTVL.

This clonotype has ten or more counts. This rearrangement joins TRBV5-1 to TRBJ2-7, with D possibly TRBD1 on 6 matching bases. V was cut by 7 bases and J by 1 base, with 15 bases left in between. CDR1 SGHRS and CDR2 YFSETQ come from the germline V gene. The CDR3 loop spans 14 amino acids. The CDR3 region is CASAAPGHSYEQYF. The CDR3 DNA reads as TGCGCCAGCGCTGCTCCGGGACATTCCTACGAGCAGTACTTC.

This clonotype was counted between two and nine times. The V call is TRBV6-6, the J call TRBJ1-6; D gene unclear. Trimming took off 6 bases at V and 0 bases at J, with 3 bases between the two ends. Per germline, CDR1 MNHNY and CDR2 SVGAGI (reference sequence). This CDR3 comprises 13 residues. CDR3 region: CASRGSYNSPLHF. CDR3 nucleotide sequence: TGTGCCAGCAGGGGCTCCTATAATTCACCCCTCCACTTT.

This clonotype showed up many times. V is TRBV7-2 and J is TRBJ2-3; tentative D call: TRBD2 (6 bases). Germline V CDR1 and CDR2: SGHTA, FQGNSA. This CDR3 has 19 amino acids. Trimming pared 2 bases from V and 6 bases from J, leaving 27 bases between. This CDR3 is CASSLSVGGAGSRRDTQYF. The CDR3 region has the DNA TGTGCCAGCAGCTTATCAGTAGGTGGTGCCGGGAGTAGGCGGGATACGCAGTATTTT. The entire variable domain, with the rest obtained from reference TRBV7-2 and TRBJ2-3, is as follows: GAGVSQSPSNKVTEKGKDVELRCDPISGHTALYWYRQSLGQGLEFLIYFQGNSAPDKSGLPSDRFSAERTGGSVSTLTIQRTQQEDSAVYLCASSLSVGGAGSRRDTQYFGPGTRLTVL.

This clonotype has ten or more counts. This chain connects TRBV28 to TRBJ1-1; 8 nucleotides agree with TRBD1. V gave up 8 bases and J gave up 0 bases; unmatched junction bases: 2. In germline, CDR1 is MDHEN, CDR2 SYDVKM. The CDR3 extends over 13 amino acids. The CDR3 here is CASGQGMNTEAFF. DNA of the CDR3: TGTGCCAGCGGACAGGGAATGAACACTGAAGCTTTCTTT.

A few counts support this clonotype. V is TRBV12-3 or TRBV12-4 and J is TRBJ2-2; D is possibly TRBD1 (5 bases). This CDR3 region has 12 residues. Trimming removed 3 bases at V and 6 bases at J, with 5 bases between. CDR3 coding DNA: TGTGCCAGCAGTTTCAGGGCCGGGGAGCTGTTTTTT. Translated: CASSFRAGELFF.